This T cell receptor (beta chain) stems from a study of blood T cell repertoires in COVID-19. Study summary: Sample material is recorded as cDNA or gDNA derived from T cells, B-cell-depleted T cells, or PBMCs.

Only in-frame clones appear in the TCRdb table, and some are missing; sequencing was by immunoSEQ multiplex PCR. The table lists tens of thousands of clones, around three quarters of them singletons, with around a quarter in the top ten. Trimming cost V 1 base and J 2 bases, with 8 bases left between them. Germline CDR1 and CDR2: MNHEY and SVGEGT. CDR3 length: 14 residues. The V gene is TRBV6-2 or TRBV6-3, the J gene TRBJ1-1; no definite D call. The receptor was derived from a man between 60 and 75 years old with active or convalescent COVID-19. The sequenced material came from peripheral blood. In DNA form, the CDR3 reads TGTGCCAGCAGTTACTTGCGCCCTAACACTGAAGCTTTCTTT. Its protein product is CASSYLRPNTEAFF.